This T cell receptor beta chain was found in a study of neurological immune-mediated disorders. This clonotype was recorded at least ten times. Libraries from sorted cells used about a million T cells (CD4+ or CD8+). The germline gives CDR1 DFQATT, CDR2 SNEGSKA (reference sequence). The CDR3 is made up of 15 amino acids. The V gene lost 6 bases and the J gene lost 5 bases, with 22 bases spanning the gap. The method for making cDNA was 5'RACE, and it used 10-nucleotide random UMIs. TCRdb ran MiXCR on the 5' RACE reads and lists one entry per CDR3 protein. The sample holds around 15,000 distinct CDR3 sequences, roughly 3% seen once.

This sequence joins TRBV20-1 and TRBJ1-2; no firm D call. The sequence was collected from a woman in her forties in good health. The sample comprised CD8+ T cells from blood. CDR3 DNA: TGCAGTGCGACTGACGGCACATGGGGTGTATATGGCTACACCTTC. Protein product: CSATDGTWGVYGYTF.